This T cell receptor (beta chain) was captured by sequencing in a study of control samples from healthy donors and cancer patients. Germline CDR1 and CDR2: LGHDT and YNNKEL (reference sequence). V lost 4 bases and J 8 bases, leaving 8 bases between the germline ends. The CDR3 is 12 residues long. Produced via immunoSEQ multiplex PCR; TCRdb's table is partial and in-frame only. The data show approximately 70,000 clones, approximately 89% seen once. The receptor's source is a man aged 60 to 75 with colorectal cancer. The chain carries TRBV3-1 (or the pseudogene TRBV3-2) and TRBJ1-4; unclear D gene. The sequenced sample consisted of PBMCs. Here the CDR3 DNA reads TGTGCCAGCAGCCTACATCGGGAAAAACTGTTTTTT. This gives the protein CASSLHREKLFF.